This T cell receptor beta chain was captured by sequencing in a study of shared clonotypes between healthy human individuals. TCRdb's table, derived via immunoSEQ multiplex PCR, lists solely in-frame clones and lacks some. In the table there are 700,000 to 950,000 clones, about 97% of which are singletons. Terminally differentiated effector memory CD45RA+ cells were left out of the naive CD8 fraction, which was CD45RO-negative and positively selected for CCR7. To note about this clone: Other DNA sequences within the sample encode an identical CDR3.

The receptor was derived from a man aged 30 to 45 in good health. Sequencing used naive CD8+ T cells sorted from blood.

The CDR3 here is CASSSADSAYNEQFF. The CDR3 DNA reads TGTGCCAGCAGTTCCGCGGACTCTGCCTACAATGAGCAGTTCTTC. This rearrangement joins TRBV27 to TRBJ2-1, with TRBD2 as a possible D gene (5 bases). The CDR3 is made up of 15 amino acids. V dropped 4 bases and J dropped 2 bases, with 12 bases sitting between them. CDR1 is MNHEY and CDR2 is SMNVEV in the germline V gene (reference sequence).